This T cell receptor (beta chain) is drawn from a study of esophageal squamous cell carcinoma tumors (dated by TCRdb to 2020 to 2022). Background for the entire study: Principal component analysis with K-means clustering of immunohistochemical values for T-cell and checkpoint markers was used to divide patients into immuno relation high and low groups. Across the 9 to 10 cases, around 1,600,000 TCRalpha and some 1,300,000 TCRbeta total reads were obtained, of which approximately 31,000 and 34,000 were unique. The purpose of the study was to evaluate TCR repertoire diversity and shared TCR repertoires of T cells in the tumor environment of esophageal squamous cell carcinoma. The wider cohort comprised roughly 53 surgically treated esophageal squamous cell carcinoma patients in Japan, with some 21 high and roughly 32 low immuno relation cases. TCR sequencing covered some 10 patients: five randomly selected high immuno relation cases and five background-matched low immuno relation cases. Beyond this particular receptor, the publication reports: TCR repertoire analysis included only a few cases, and CDR3 clonotype-level investigation was not performed. Because TCRalpha and TCRbeta chains were sequenced separately, chain pairing and recognized antigens remained unknown. Fewer than 35 TRAV|TRAJ and about two dozen TRBV|TRBJ combinations, including TRAV13-1|TRAJ22 and TRBV7-9|TRBJ2-7, appeared to be shared among high immuno relation cases. The high and low immuno relation groups did not differ in total TCR repertoire counts, but the high immuno relation group had more significant repertoire counts. A single dominant TCRalpha VJ recombination with apparently reduced TCRalpha diversity was observed in about 30% of the 10 cases. Given the large variation in the TCRalphabeta repertoire, shared V|J recombination candidates may have been selected by chance.

The library relied on 5' RACE. The PCR step used KAPA HiFi along with constant-region primers for TCRalpha or TCRbeta and a P20EA primer, and a nested second PCR with CA2 or CB2 followed. Amplification of TCR genes was performed by unbiased adaptor ligation RT-PCR, in which reverse transcription was carried out with Superscript III and a polyT18-containing BSL-18E primer. After second-strand synthesis and blunting, the P10EA/P20EA adaptor was ligated to the cDNA 5' end, followed by NotI digestion. For both the first and second PCRs, 20 cycles of 98 degrees C for 20 s, 65 degrees C for 30 s and 72 degrees C for 1 min were run. The Nextera XT Index kit v2 Set A was used to index the amplicons, which were then pooled in equimolar amounts and quantified with a Qubit 2.0 Fluorometer. For sequencing, the Illumina MiSeq platform generated 2x300 bp paired-end reads. The authors processed their data as follows. Using Repertoire Genesis software ver.1.0, reads were assigned to V and J genes based on the highest identity to IMGT reference sequences. CDR3 was defined as the region from Cys104 to Phe118 plus Gly119 and was translated, and unique sequence reads were defined as those with distinct V, J and CDR3 amino acids. Shared V|J combinations were selected when significance was reached in both a Fisher's exact test in edgeR and a Mann Whitney U test. After singletons were removed and 500 repertoire combinations were bootstrapped, the repertoire dissimilarity index was calculated using the R rdi package. TCRdb cleaned the public reads at Q25 with fastp, built clones with MiXCR and kept in-frame beta chains. Here each entry gathers all rows of one CDR3 protein and keeps the most common genes and DNA. The V and J calls and clone size come from TCRdb's table, not from the authors' own analysis. The table for this sample lists about 5,400 distinct CDR3 sequences; 20% to 25% of them were counted only once. The ten largest clones add up to about a third of the sample.

V trim: 7 bases; J trim: 1 base; unmatched bases: 6. The germline V gene encodes CDR1 SGHDN and CDR2 FVKESK. Spanning cysteine to phenylalanine, the CDR3 consists of 15 amino acids. Only the CDR3 DNA stays, 45 bases, in frame from base 1. Patients who received neoadjuvant chemotherapy or who lacked clinical information were excluded from enrollment. The TCR-sequenced cases shown were male and underwent subtotal esophagectomy with 2- or 3-field lymphadenectomy. A Qiagen AllPrep kit was used to extract RNA from bulk tumor tissue sections, and T cells were not sorted. Until RNA extraction, small sections of surgically resected tumor tissue were kept in RNAlater reagent at -80 degrees C. In regard to this clonotype: There is no known antigen for this receptor. One base away there is no much larger clone; base qualities are not given.

This sequence originates from a man aged 45 to 85 with esophageal squamous cell carcinoma. The chain links TRBV14 with TRBJ2-3, and 9 junctional nucleotides match TRBD2. Material for sequencing was tumor tissue. CDR3 protein: CASNTIAGGTDTQYF. The DNA sequence is as follows: TGTGCCAGCAACACCATAGCGGGGGGCACAGATACGCAGTATTTT.